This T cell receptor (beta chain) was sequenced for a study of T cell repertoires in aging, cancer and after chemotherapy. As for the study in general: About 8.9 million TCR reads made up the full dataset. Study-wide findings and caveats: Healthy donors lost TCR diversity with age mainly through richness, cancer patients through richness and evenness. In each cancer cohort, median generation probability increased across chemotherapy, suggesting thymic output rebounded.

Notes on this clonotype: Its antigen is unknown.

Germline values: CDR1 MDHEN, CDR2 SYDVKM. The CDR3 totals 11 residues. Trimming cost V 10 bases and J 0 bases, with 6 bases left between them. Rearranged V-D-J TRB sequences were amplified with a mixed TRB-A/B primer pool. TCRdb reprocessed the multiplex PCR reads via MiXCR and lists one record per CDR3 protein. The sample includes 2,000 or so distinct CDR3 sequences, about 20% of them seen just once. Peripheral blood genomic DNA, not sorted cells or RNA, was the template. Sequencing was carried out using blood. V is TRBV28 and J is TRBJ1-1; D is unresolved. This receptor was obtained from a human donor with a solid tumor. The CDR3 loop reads CAIELNTEAFF. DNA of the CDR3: TGTGCCATCGAGTTGAACACTGAAGCTTTCTTT.